These 23 T cell receptor beta chains were sequenced from one sample in a study of blood T cell repertoires in COVID-19. Clones were read by immunoSEQ multiplex PCR, and TCRdb kept only the in-frame ones, dropping some. The data contain 200,000 to 300,000 clones, about 89% of them singletons. The sequenced material came from PBMCs or T cells enriched from blood (not recorded which). These receptors came from a woman aged 30 to 39 who had recovered from COVID-19.

The gene calls are TRBV5-1 and TRBJ2-3; 10 bases are a match to TRBD2. This CDR3 comprises 15 residues. The V and J ends lost 5 bases and 1 base, in that order; junction bases with no gene match: 4. In germline, CDR1 is SGHRS, CDR2 YFSETQ. Here the CDR3 DNA reads TGCGCCAGCAGTGGGACTAGCGAAGGCACAGATACGCAGTATTTT. Translated, it gives CASSGTSEGTDTQYF.

A single count supports this clone. The V gene is TRBV7-2, the J gene TRBJ2-5; possible D gene TRBD2, 6 bases. Germline loops: CDR1 SGHTA, CDR2 FQGNSA. Trimming stripped 1 base from V and 3 bases from J, with 18 bases between. CDR3 size: 17 residues. CDR3 bases: TGTGCCAGCAGCTTAGGTGCGGTGGGGGGAGGAAAAGAGACCCAGTACTTC. Its protein product is CASSLGAVGGGKETQYF. Full variable domain (outside the CDR3, taken from reference TRBV7-2 and TRBJ2-5): GAGVSQSPSNKVTEKGKDVELRCDPISGHTALYWYRQSLGQGLEFLIYFQGNSAPDKSGLPSDRFSAERTGGSVSTLTIQRTQQEDSAVYLCASSLGAVGGGKETQYFGPGTRLLVL.

The V gene is TRBV6-6, the J gene TRBJ1-4, with D perhaps TRBD1 (6 bases). Germline loops: CDR1 MNHNY, CDR2 SVGAGI (reference sequence). The CDR3 totals 17 residues. The germline V and J ends were trimmed by 5 bases and 7 bases, with 23 bases remaining between them. The CDR3 sequence: CASSPSPRDTSSEKLFF. The CDR3, as DNA: TGTGCCAGCAGTCCTTCTCCACGGGACACCTCGTCTGAAAAACTGTTTTTT.

This clone was seen a handful of times. V and J are TRBV28 and TRBJ1-2; D may be TRBD1 (5 bases). V dropped 3 bases and J dropped 4 bases, with 18 bases sitting between them. Per germline, CDR1 MDHEN and CDR2 SYDVKM. The CDR3 loop spans 16 amino acids. The CDR3 here is CASSFVGGRRIYGYTF. DNA for the CDR3: TGTGCCAGCAGTTTCGTGGGGGGACGGAGAATCTATGGCTACACCTTC.

The chain uses TRBV5-4 and TRBJ1-4; possible D gene TRBD1, 5 bases. V was pared by 2 bases and J by 8 bases, with 16 bases between. The length of the CDR3 is 15 residues. The germline V gene has CDR1 SGHNT and CDR2 YYREEE (reference sequence). CDR3 protein: CASSLTLEQDEKLFF. The CDR3 coding sequence is TGTGCCAGCAGCTTAACCCTTGAACAGGACGAAAAACTGTTTTTT. The whole variable domain, filled in from reference TRBV5-4 and TRBJ1-4, reads ETGVTQSPTHLIKTRGQQVTLRCSSQSGHNTVSWYQQALGQGPQFIFQYYREEENGRGNFPPRFSGLQFPNYSSELNVNALELDDSALYLCASSLTLEQDEKLFFGSGTQLSVL.

The CDR3 region is CASRKGQGISTDTQYF. The DNA for the CDR3 is TGCGCCAGCAGAAAAGGGCAGGGAATAAGTACAGATACGCAGTATTTT. The gene calls are TRBV5-1 and TRBJ2-3; possibly TRBD1 for D (5 bases). Between the trimmed V and J ends, which lost 5 bases and 3 bases, there was a span of 19 bases. The V gene's germline CDR1 is SGHRS and CDR2 YFSETQ. This CDR3 contains 16 residues. Full variable domain (missing parts from reference TRBV5-1 and TRBJ2-3): KAGVTQTPRYLIKTRGQQVTLSCSPISGHRSVSWYQQTPGQGLQFLFEYFSETQRNKGNFPGRFSGRQFSNSRSEMNVSTLELGDSALYLCASRKGQGISTDTQYFGPGTRLTVL.

The chain uses TRBV24-1 and TRBJ2-4, with D possibly being TRBD1 (7 bases). Per germline, CDR1 KGHDR and CDR2 SFDVKD. CDR3 length equals 15 residues. V was clipped by 6 bases and J by 3 bases, with 14 bases between them. The DNA of the CDR3 is TGTGCCACCAGTTCCGCAGGGGGAGGCAAAAACATTCAGTACTTC. Encoded protein: CATSSAGGGKNIQYF.

The gene calls are TRBV3-1 (or the pseudogene TRBV3-2) and TRBJ1-1, with a possible D match to TRBD1 (6 bases). The CDR3 extends over 14 amino acids. With 4 bases removed from V and 1 base from J, the gap between germline ends came to 10 bases. Germline V CDR1 and CDR2: LGHDT, YNNKEL (reference sequence). The CDR3 protein is CASSPFRGNTEAFF. In DNA, the CDR3 is TGTGCCAGCAGCCCCTTCAGGGGGAACACTGAAGCTTTCTTT.

This clone has only a few counts. CDR3 protein: CASRPLTGSYEQYF. CDR3 bases: TGTGCCAGCAGGCCTTTGACAGGGAGCTACGAGCAGTACTTC. V usage is TRBV6-5 and J usage is TRBJ2-7; TRBD1 agrees at 7 bases. The CDR3 spans 14 residues. V gave up 6 bases and J gave up 3 bases; unmatched junction bases: 8. Germline V gene lookup returns CDR1 MNHEY and CDR2 SVGAGI.

The V gene is TRBV9, the J gene TRBJ1-1; D is possibly TRBD1 (5 bases). V was trimmed by 3 bases and J by 7 bases, leaving 19 bases between them. Germline assignment: CDR1 SGDLS and CDR2 YYNGEE. This CDR3 is built from 15 residues. CDR3 DNA sequence: TGTGCCAGCAGCGGAAGTGGGGGGTTTCTCCGTGAAGCTTTCTTT. Translating it yields CASSGSGGFLREAFF. The full variable domain, completed using reference TRBV9 and TRBJ1-1, is DSGVTQTPKHLITATGQRVTLRCSPRSGDLSVYWYQQSLDQGLQFLIQYYNGEERAKGNILERFSAQQFPDLHSELNLSSLELGDSALYFCASSGSGGFLREAFFGQGTRLTVV.

The chain joins TRBV18 to TRBJ1-4, with D possibly TRBD1 on 5 matching bases. This CDR3 spans 14 amino acids. Deletions cut 3 bases from V and 5 bases from J, with 10 bases between. From germline, CDR1 is KGHSH and CDR2 LQKENI. CDR3 DNA: TGTGCCAGCTCACCGACAGCCGCCAATGAAAAACTGTTTTTT. This encodes CASSPTAANEKLFF.

J is TRBJ2-2 and V is TRBV2, with 7 bases identical to TRBD2. This CDR3 is 18 amino acids long. CDR1 is SNHLY and CDR2 is FYNNEI in the germline V gene. V shed 5 bases, J shed 2 bases, and the junction held 14 bases outside the gene matches. The CDR3 DNA reads TGTGCCAGCAGTCGCCGGACTATCGGGAGGTCAAACACCGGGGAGCTGTTTTTT. It specifies CASSRRTIGRSNTGELFF.

The chain couples TRBV4-3 to TRBJ1-4; 7 bases are shared with TRBD1. The CDR3 contains 14 residues. With 4 bases clipped from V and 5 bases from J, the junction kept 4 bases outside the gene matches. In germline, CDR1 is LGHNA, CDR2 YSLEER. In nucleotides, the CDR3 is TGCGCCAGCAGCCCGCCGGGACAGAATGAAAAACTGTTTTTT. It specifies CASSPPGQNEKLFF.

This clone was recorded only once. The CDR3 is CASSWGQADEKLFF. The CDR3 nucleotides read TGTGCCAGCAGCTGGGGACAGGCGGATGAAAAACTGTTTTTT. The rearrangement links TRBV5-4 to TRBJ1-4; TRBD1 matches at 8 bases. Trimming cost V 3 bases and J 6 bases; bases outside gene matches: 4. Germline CDR1 and CDR2: SGHNT and YYREEE (reference sequence). The CDR3 contains 14 residues. Full variable domain (rest looked up from reference TRBV5-4 and TRBJ1-4): ETGVTQSPTHLIKTRGQQVTLRCSSQSGHNTVSWYQQALGQGPQFIFQYYREEENGRGNFPPRFSGLQFPNYSSELNVNALELDDSALYLCASSWGQADEKLFFGSGTQLSVL.

The chain is built from TRBV7-2 and TRBJ1-2, with D perhaps matching TRBD1 (5 bases). The V end lost 6 bases, the J end lost 7 bases, and 21 bases lay between the germline ends. The CDR3 spans 15 residues. Per the germline V gene, CDR1 is SGHTA and CDR2 is FQGNSA. This CDR3 is CASRGDPGRGGGYTF. CDR3 nucleotide sequence: TGTGCCAGCAGAGGAGACCCAGGGCGCGGGGGTGGCTACACCTTC.

V usage is TRBV25-1 and J usage is TRBJ1-5; the D gene is possibly TRBD1 (5 bases). The V end lost 3 bases, the J end lost 6 bases, and 6 bases lay between the germline ends. The CDR3 covers 12 residues. Germline lookup yields CDR1 MGHDK and CDR2 SYGVNS. The CDR3 DNA follows: TGTGCCAGCAGTGAGGGGCTTCAGCCCCAGCATTTT. Protein: CASSEGLQPQHF. The full variable domain, its missing parts supplied by reference TRBV25-1 and TRBJ1-5, is EADIYQTPRYLVIGTGKKITLECSQTMGHDKMYWYQQDPGMELHLIHYSYGVNSTEKGDLSSESTVSRIRTEHFPLTLESARPSHTSQYLCASSEGLQPQHFGDGTRLSIL.

This rearrangement joins TRBV7-8 to TRBJ1-2; a possible D gene is TRBD1 (6 bases). Per germline, CDR1 SGHVS and CDR2 FQNEAQ. The V end lost 1 base, the J end lost 4 bases, and 7 bases lay between the germline ends. The CDR3 loop spans 13 amino acids. CDR3 region: CASSLGTVYGYTF. DNA for the CDR3: TGTGCCAGCAGCTTAGGGACAGTCTATGGCTACACCTTC.

The V call is TRBV18, the J call TRBJ2-5; TRBD1 is a possible D gene (5 bases). The germline gives CDR1 KGHSH, CDR2 LQKENI. V was cut by 0 bases and J by 2 bases, with 10 bases left in between. The CDR3 sequence is 15 residues long. CDR3 loop: CASSPPLGEQETQYF. In DNA form, the CDR3 reads TGTGCCAGCTCACCACCGTTAGGGGAACAAGAGACCCAGTACTTC.

The sample holds a few counts of this clone. This chain links TRBV11-2 with TRBJ2-1, with 9 bases that match TRBD2. The length of the CDR3 is 15 residues. With V trimmed by 0 bases and J by 9 bases, 6 bases remained unmatched. The germline V gene encodes CDR1 SGHAT and CDR2 FQNNGV. CDR3 in DNA: TGTGCCAGCAGCTTAGAGGCGGGAGGGAGGGCTGAGCAGTTCTTC. This codes for CASSLEAGGRAEQFF.

The rearrangement uses TRBV5-6 and TRBJ2-7; 9 bases fit TRBD2. The CDR3 is made up of 18 amino acids. After removal of 6 bases from V and 2 bases from J, the junction contained 18 bases not matched to a gene. Germline loops: CDR1 SGHDT, CDR2 YYEEEE. For the CDR3, the DNA is TGTGCCAGCACCGAAACCGGGACTAGCTTATTCAAAACCTACGAGCAGTACTTC. Its translation is CASTETGTSLFKTYEQYF.

This chain joins TRBV5-4 and TRBJ2-2; maybe TRBD2 (6 bases). The V gene lost 1 base and the J gene lost 12 bases, with 16 bases spanning the gap. CDR1 and CDR2 (germline): SGHNT, YYREEE (reference sequence). The CDR3 extends over 14 amino acids. The CDR3 DNA reads TGTGCCAGCAGCTTGAAGGGGACGGAGGGGAAGCTGTTTTTT. Translation gives CASSLKGTEGKLFF.

V usage is TRBV9 and J usage is TRBJ1-2; 7 bases fit TRBD1. The CDR3 is 16 amino acids. Germline trimming cut 1 base from V and 3 bases from J; bases unmatched to any gene: 9. CDR1 is SGDLS, CDR2 YYNGEE, per germline. The CDR3 region is CASSVLGGGQDYGYTF. As DNA, the CDR3 is TGTGCCAGCAGCGTATTAGGGGGAGGACAGGACTATGGCTACACCTTC. The full variable domain, completed using reference TRBV9 and TRBJ1-2, is DSGVTQTPKHLITATGQRVTLRCSPRSGDLSVYWYQQSLDQGLQFLIQYYNGEERAKGNILERFSAQQFPDLHSELNLSSLELGDSALYFCASSVLGGGQDYGYTFGSGTRLTVV.

This clone was seen a handful of times. CDR3 amino acids: CASSPTRDTEAFF. Here the CDR3 DNA reads TGTGCCAGCTCACCGACCCGGGACACTGAAGCTTTCTTT. The gene calls are TRBV18 and TRBJ1-1; D remains unclear. This CDR3 contains 13 residues. The germline CDR1 and CDR2 sequences are KGHSH and LQKENI. V gave up 3 bases and J gave up 3 bases, with 8 bases separating them.